The 5 T cell receptor beta chains below all came from one sample that was sequenced in a study of blood T cells in healthy people across ages. With a J-beta primer mix and a sample-barcoded 5' primer, a second PCR ran about 6 to 11 cycles. TCRdb redid the calling of the 5' RACE reads with MiXCR, one entry per CDR3 protein. The repertoire holds around 990,000 distinct CDR3 sequences, about 23% seen once, with about 0.8% in the top ten. The same data also went into a second study, on T cells of mothers and their children.

Sample: blood. These receptors were obtained from a girl aged 2-10 years in good health.

This sequence joins TRBV5-5 and TRBJ2-7, with 10 bases lining up with TRBD2. The CDR3 is 15 residues long. CDR1 is SGHKS and CDR2 is YYEKEE in the germline V gene (reference sequence). V shed 5 bases, J shed 3 bases, and the junction held 8 bases outside the gene matches. The CDR3 bases are TGTGCCAGCAGATACGGGACTAGCGCGTACTACGAGCAGTACTTC. Protein product: CASRYGTSAYYEQYF.

As concerns this clonotype: This may come from a read error, since a much larger clone is one base off. The chain couples TRBV6-2 or TRBV6-3 to TRBJ1-1; the D is unclear. The CDR3 is 11 residues long. The germline CDR1 and CDR2 sequences are MNHEY and SVGEGT. V was cut by 3 bases and J by 6 bases, with 5 bases left in between. The CDR3 protein is CASSYPAEAFF. For the CDR3, the DNA is TGTGCCAGCAGTTATCCCGCTGAAGCTTTCTTT.

The chain employs TRBV6-2 or TRBV6-3 and TRBJ2-5, with D possibly matching TRBD1 (5 bases). CDR1 MNHEY and CDR2 SVGEGT come from the germline V gene. V lost 6 bases, J lost 4 bases, and 12 bases lay in between. This CDR3 region has 13 residues. The CDR3 nucleotides are TGTGCCAGCAGCAGGGCTCTTAGAGAGACCCAGTACTTC. As protein: CASSRALRETQYF.

The chain links TRBV4-3 to TRBJ2-1, with 7 bases that match TRBD1. The DNA end favors TRBJ2-7, so the J call may be wrong. The CDR3 has 15 residues. Germline V lookup: CDR1 LGHNA, CDR2 YSLEER. CDR3 in amino acids: CASSQRTGSPYEQYF. CDR3 in DNA: TGCGCCAGCAGCCAGCGGACAGGCTCTCCCTACGAGCAGTACTTC.

As for this clonotype: A read error may produce the germline difference seen at one junction end. The rearrangement joins TRBV28 to TRBJ2-2, with a weak D call TRBD2 (5 bases). The germline V gene has CDR1 MDHEN and CDR2 SYDVKM. This CDR3 has 13 residues. The CDR3 DNA reads TGTGCCAGCAGCCAAGCACTCGCCGGGGAGCAGTTCTTT. Protein product: CASSQALAGEQFF.